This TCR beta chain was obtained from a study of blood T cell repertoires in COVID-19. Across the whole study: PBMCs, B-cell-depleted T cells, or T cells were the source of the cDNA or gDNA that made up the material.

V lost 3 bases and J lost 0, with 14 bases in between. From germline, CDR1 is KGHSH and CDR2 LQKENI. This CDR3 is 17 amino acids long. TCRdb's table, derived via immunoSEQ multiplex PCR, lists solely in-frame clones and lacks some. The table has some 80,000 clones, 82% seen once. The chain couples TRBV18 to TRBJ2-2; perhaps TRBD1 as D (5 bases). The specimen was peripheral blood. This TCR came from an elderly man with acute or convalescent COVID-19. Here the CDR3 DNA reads TGTGCCAGCTCACCTCTGGAAACAGGAACGAACACCGGGGAGCTGTTTTTT. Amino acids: CASSPLETGTNTGELFF.